This is a list of T cell receptor beta chains from one sample in a study of early stage breast cancer tumors. Repertoires were generated with immunoSEQ multiplex PCR, while TCRdb's copy carries only in-frame clones and drops some. The profile covers 60,000 to 80,000 clones, with 65% to 85% appearing a single time and roughly 3.2% taken by the ten largest. Sample: blood. The origin of the receptors is a person in their sixties or seventies with breast cancer. Both conserved end residues are part of each CDR3. Only part of the rows carry a size: once, few, many, or a class if the clone is expanded.

. | TRBJ2-7 | TRBV10-3 | CAISDFAWEQYF
. | TRBJ1-1 | TRBV9 | CASSSNPDLNTEAFF
. | TRBJ2-1 | TRBV19 | CATQRGQDRHEQFF
few | TRBJ2-7 | TRBV5-1 | CASSPQYAYEQYF
. | TRBJ2-2 | TRBV19 | CASSRSGAYTGELFF
once | TRBJ1-5 | TRBV7-2 | CASSLTPKGANQPQHF
. | TRBJ1-2 | TRBV2 | CASSSGGQERGYTF
. | TRBJ2-1 | TRBV2 | CASRLESDSAQFF
. | TRBJ2-1 | TRBV27 | CASSPPGSGRARGRKFF
. | TRBJ1-1 | TRBV28 | CASRPQGANTEAFF
. | TRBJ2-1 | TRBV5-1 | CASSEYRDNEQFF
. | TRBJ2-3 | TRBV4-2 | CASSQDRGGGVDTDTQYF
once | TRBJ1-4 | TRBV7-2 | CASSRDRGKEKLFF
. | TRBJ1-2 | TRBV7-3 | CASSLNPTASNYGYTF
. | TRBJ2-1 | TRBV4-3 | CASSQFHNGGLSEQFF
. | TRBJ1-4 | TRBV9 | CASSRVATNEKLFF
. | TRBJ2-7 | TRBV15 | CATSRDYGTSASYEQYF
. | TRBJ2-5 | TRBV10-3 | CAIGRPGQETQYF
. | TRBJ1-1 | TRBV5-1 | CASIDPPSTEAFF
few | TRBJ2-5 | TRBV15 | CATSRDLRQGVETQYF
. | TRBJ2-7 | TRBV2 | CASSETGQSYEQYF
few | TRBJ2-7 | TRBV7-9 | CASSLASVDEQYF
few | TRBJ1-4 | TRBV7-6 | CASSLGAGTNEKLFF
once | TRBJ2-2 | TRBV18 | CASSPPVGLGELFF
. | TRBJ2-7 | TRBV10-1 | CASSERTSGTNPHGEQYF
. | TRBJ1-1 | TRBV28 | CASSLGVWTEAFF
once | TRBJ2-7 | TRBV11-2 | CASSLDLGRVGQYF
. | TRBJ2-7 | TRBV28 | CASSFIGTGILGEQYF
. | TRBJ1-5 | TRBV6-1 | CASSEGVLSNQPQHF
. | TRBJ1-1 | TRBV5-1 | CASSLMASGGTEAFF
once | TRBJ1-2 | TRBV18 | CASSPALQGNYGYTF